A selection of T cell receptor beta chains follows, all from one sample in a study of T cells of healthy individuals. MiXCR, run by TCRdb on the 5' RACE reads, gives a single entry per CDR3 protein. This sample has around 53,000 distinct CDR3 sequences, with roughly 14% found just once. Source of these receptors: a human donor in good health. Both conserved end residues are part of each CDR3. A D gene is named only where the DNA matches it firmly. The size of a clone is reported for some rows only, either as once, few or many, or as a class for expanded clones.

D | J | V | size | CDR3 | DNA
. | TRBJ1-2 | TRBV7-2 | . | CASSLGQATLYGYTF | TGTGCCAGCAGCTTAGGACAGGCCACCCTCTATGGCTACACCTTC
. | TRBJ2-1 | TRBV20-1 | . | CSATVSGFDNEQFF | TGCAGTGCAACTGTGTCCGGTTTCGACAATGAGCAGTTCTTC
TRBD1 | TRBJ1-5 | TRBV6-1 | few | CASSPRDRIPNQPQHF | TGTGCCAGCAGCCCCCGGGACAGAATTCCCAATCAGCCCCAGCATTTT
. | TRBJ2-7 | TRBV12-3/TRBV12-4 | . | CASSLISYEQYF | TGTGCCAGCAGTTTAATCTCCTACGAGCAGTACTTC
. | TRBJ2-2 | TRBV5-1 | . | CASSSTRVGPGELFF | TGCGCCAGCAGCTCGACCAGGGTCGGTCCCGGGGAGCTGTTTTTT
. | TRBJ2-5 | TRBV7-2 | few | CASSSTGVWETQYF | TGTGCCAGCAGCTCAACAGGAGTTTGGGAGACCCAGTACTTC
. | TRBJ2-1 | TRBV29-1 | few | CSVDYIKGPNEQFF | TGCAGCGTTGATTATATAAAGGGCCCCAATGAGCAGTTCTTC
. | TRBJ2-1 | TRBV20-1 | . | CSARDLGLAHNEQFF | TGCAGTGCTAGAGATCTCGGGCTAGCCCACAATGAGCAGTTCTTC
. | TRBJ1-2 | TRBV7-2 | . | CASSLGESLMGGYTF | TGTGCCAGCAGCTTAGGCGAGTCGTTGATGGGGGGCTACACCTTC
TRBD2 | TRBJ2-1 | TRBV6-2/TRBV6-3 | . | CASRNSGRTKINEQFF | TGTGCCAGCAGAAATAGCGGGAGGACAAAGATAAATGAGCAGTTCTTC
. | TRBJ1-6 | TRBV5-1 | . | CASSSVDSNSPLHF | TGCGCCAGCAGCTCGGTAGACTCCAATTCACCCCTCCACTTT
. | TRBJ2-5 | TRBV4-3 | many | CASSQDSSRQTQYF | TGCGCCAGCAGCCAAGATTCTAGTCGGCAGACCCAGTACTTC
TRBD2 | TRBJ2-5 | TRBV18 | few | CASSGLAGVETQYF | TGTGCCAGCAGCGGACTAGCGGGAGTAGAGACCCAGTACTTC
. | TRBJ1-6 | TRBV20-1 | few | CSAGENSPLHF | TGCAGTGCCGGGGAGAATTCACCCCTCCACTTT
. | TRBJ1-2 | TRBV30 | many | CAWKSPWRDGYTF | TGTGCCTGGAAATCCCCCTGGAGGGACGGCTACACCTTC
TRBD1 | TRBJ1-2 | TRBV24-1 | . | CATSDRRDRGPGHSNYGYTF | TGTGCCACCAGTGATCGGAGGGACAGGGGGCCGGGCCACTCTAACTATGGCTACACCTTC
. | TRBJ1-5 | TRBV19 | . | CASTQTGGSNQPQHF | TGTGCCAGTACCCAGACAGGCGGTAGCAATCAGCCCCAGCATTTT
. | TRBJ1-5 | TRBV9 | . | CASSVGNSNQPQHF | TGTGCCAGCAGCGTAGGGAATAGCAATCAGCCCCAGCATTTT
. | TRBJ2-5 | TRBV12-3/TRBV12-4 | . | CASTFGEETQYF | TGTGCCAGCACTTTCGGGGAGGAGACCCAGTACTTC
TRBD1 | TRBJ2-4 | TRBV5-1 | . | CASSLEPPPGGIQYF | TGCGCCAGCAGCTTGGAACCACCGCCAGGGGGCATTCAGTACTTC
. | TRBJ2-5 | TRBV20-1 | . | CSASRGRDSKETQYF | TGCAGTGCTAGTCGGGGACGGGATAGTAAAGAGACCCAGTACTTC
. | TRBJ2-7 | TRBV19 | many | CASSNRGTYEQYF | TGTGCCAGTAGTAATCGCGGAACCTACGAGCAGTACTTC
TRBD2 | TRBJ2-5 | TRBV18 | . | CASSPPGGVAETQYF | TGTGCCAGCTCGCCCCCCGGGGGGGTAGCAGAGACCCAGTACTTC
TRBD2 | TRBJ2-7 | TRBV7-9 | few | CASSFPRTSGINEQYF | TGTGCCAGCAGCTTTCCTAGGACTAGCGGGATCAACGAGCAGTACTTC
. | TRBJ2-2 | TRBV27 | many | CASPPDRIDSTGELFF | TGTGCCAGCCCACCCGACAGGATAGATAGCACCGGGGAGCTGTTTTTT
. | TRBJ2-7 | TRBV9 | . | CASSVGQGTYEQYF | TGTGCCAGCAGCGTAGGCCAGGGGACCTACGAGCAGTACTTC
. | TRBJ2-3 | TRBV7-2 | . | CASSLDGGPGGDTQYF | TGTGCCAGCAGCTTAGATGGGGGGCCGGGGGGAGATACGCAGTATTTT
TRBD2 | TRBJ2-5 | TRBV24-1 | few | CATSDAGTSAYRETQYF | TGTGCCACCAGTGACGCCGGGACTAGCGCCTACCGAGAGACCCAGTACTTC
. | TRBJ2-7 | TRBV28 | many | CASSPTYEQYF | TGTGCCAGCAGCCCTACGTATGAGCAGTACTTC
. | TRBJ2-1 | TRBV18 | . | CASSPRYEQDEQFF | TGTGCCAGCTCACCCCGGTACGAACAGGATGAGCAGTTCTTC
TRBD2 | TRBJ2-7 | TRBV20-1 | . | CSAGATGGAYEQYF | TGCAGTGCTGGGGCTACGGGGGGGGCCTACGAGCAGTACTTC
TRBD1 | TRBJ2-7 | TRBV20-1 | . | CSARAPDRELPYEQYF | TGCAGTGCTAGAGCCCCGGACAGGGAGCTTCCCTACGAGCAGTACTTC
. | TRBJ2-5 | TRBV20-1 | . | CSARSLRGGQQETQYF | TGCAGTGCTAGAAGTTTGAGAGGCGGACAGCAAGAGACCCAGTACTTC
. | TRBJ1-1 | TRBV4-1 | many | CASSQDWGSGNTEAFF | TGCGCCAGCAGCCAAGATTGGGGTTCGGGTAACACTGAAGCTTTCTTT
. | TRBJ1-3 | TRBV5-1 | . | CASSQTGTQGNTIYF | TGCGCCAGCAGCCAAACCGGGACCCAGGGAAACACCATATATTTT
TRBD1 | TRBJ2-5 | TRBV12-3/TRBV12-4 | many | CASSLAGTADQETQYF | TGTGCCAGCAGTCTCGCCGGGACAGCCGACCAAGAGACCCAGTACTTC
. | TRBJ2-5 | TRBV5-8 | few | CASSLRRDSIQETQYF | TGTGCCAGCAGCTTAAGGCGGGACAGTATCCAAGAGACCCAGTACTTC
. | TRBJ1-1 | TRBV12-3/TRBV12-4 | . | CASSLGSYMNTEAFF | TGTGCCAGCAGTTTAGGCAGCTACATGAACACTGAAGCTTTCTTT
. | TRBJ1-2 | TRBV30 | few | CACPRPDRSSYTF | TGTGCCTGCCCAAGACCCGACAGGTCAAGCTACACCTTC
TRBD2 | TRBJ2-3 | TRBV7-2 | many | CASSLQASGREDTQYF | TGTGCCAGCAGCTTACAGGCTAGCGGGAGGGAAGATACGCAGTATTTT
. | TRBJ1-2 | TRBV7-2 | many | CASSRGAQGGYTF | TGTGCCAGCAGTCGGGGGGCCCAGGGCGGCTACACCTTC
TRBD2 | TRBJ2-2 | TRBV29-1 | many | CSVRTSGATGELFF | TGCAGCGTGCGGACTAGCGGAGCCACCGGGGAGCTGTTTTTT
. | TRBJ2-3 | TRBV11-2 | few | CASSLDRQSDTQYF | TGTGCCAGCAGCTTAGACCGACAGTCAGATACGCAGTATTTT
. | TRBJ1-1 | TRBV6-1 | . | CASSVVAQAFF | TGTGCCAGCAGTGTCGTAGCCCAAGCTTTCTTT
TRBD2 | TRBJ2-5 | TRBV10-3 | . | CASSPQTSGTIQETQYF | TGTGCCAGCAGTCCACAGACTAGCGGGACGATCCAAGAGACCCAGTACTTC
TRBD1 | TRBJ2-3 | TRBV12-3/TRBV12-4 | many | CASSFRTGGDDTQYF | TGTGCCAGCAGTTTCAGGACAGGGGGCGACGATACGCAGTATTTT
. | TRBJ2-4 | TRBV6-2/TRBV6-3 | many | CASREGGVGAKNIQYF | TGTGCCAGCAGAGAGGGGGGGGTAGGGGCCAAAAACATTCAGTACTTC